The sequence of this T cell receptor (beta chain) was determined in a study of regulatory T cells in long-lasting Graves disease. CDR3 regions were amplified by Arm-PCR using iRepertoire HTBI primers to build TCR beta libraries. TCRdb used MiXCR to reprocess the multiplex PCR reads, holding one entry per CDR3 protein. This sample has about 470,000 distinct CDR3 sequences, with 15% to 20% found just once. The CDR3 has 12 residues. Germline V lookup: CDR1 SGHRS, CDR2 YFSETQ. The V end lost 5 bases, the J end lost 2 bases, and 7 bases lay between the germline ends. The time point denotes: newly diagnosed GD, antithyroid drugs for less than 3 months. The TCR library used RNA extracted from PBMCs. These records were also assigned to another study, of T cells in Graves' hyperthyroidism and ophthalmopathy.

Specimen: peripheral blood mononuclear cells (PBMCs), collected at new diagnosis, from a patient treated with antithyroid drugs. The TCR originated in a man in his forties with Graves disease. The J gene is TRBJ2-5, the V gene TRBV5-1; D remains unclear. CDR3 sequence (DNA): TGCGCCAGCAGTCTTCAGCAAGAGACCCAGTACTTC. Amino acids: CASSLQQETQYF.